This is a list of T cell receptor beta chains from one sample in a study of cytomegalovirus exposure and HLA in healthy donors. The data were produced by immunoSEQ multiplex PCR, yet TCRdb's version contains in-frame clones alone and is incomplete. This repertoire shows 120,000 or so clones, over 70% found once; its top ten account for 7.5% to 9%. The sample was PBMCs. The receptors were gathered from a female donor in good health and CMV-seropositive. The CDR3 runs from the conserved cysteine through the conserved F or W. The order of the fields is CDR3 length, clone size, J gene, D gene, V gene, CDR3 DNA, CDR3 protein. D genes are given only for firm matches. Size values are once, few and many counts, or a class for expanded clones, and some rows have none.

len: 16; abundance: NA; j_gene: TRBJ2-3; d_gene: NA; v_gene: TRBV5-4; CDR3nt: TGTGCCAGCAGCTTGGCCCTATTTGAAACGTCAGATACGCAGTATTTT; CDR3aa: CASSLALFETSDTQYF
len: 13; abundance: NA; j_gene: TRBJ1-5; d_gene: NA; v_gene: TRBV7-9; CDR3nt: TGTGCCAGCAGTGCGGGTGTCGATCAGCCCCAGCATTTT; CDR3aa: CASSAGVDQPQHF
len: 15; abundance: NA; j_gene: TRBJ1-1; d_gene: TRBD1; v_gene: TRBV18; CDR3nt: TGTGCCAGCTCACCAAGTGGGACAGGGAGTACTGAAGCTTTCTTT; CDR3aa: CASSPSGTGSTEAFF
len: 11; abundance: few; j_gene: TRBJ1-4; d_gene: NA; v_gene: TRBV6-5; CDR3nt: TGTGCCAGCAAACTAGATGAAAAACTGTTTTTT; CDR3aa: CASKLDEKLFF
len: 14; abundance: NA; j_gene: TRBJ1-1; d_gene: NA; v_gene: TRBV9; CDR3nt: TGTGCCAGCAGCGTACATGACGTTTCGGACTATACTTTCTTT; CDR3aa: CASSVHDVSDYTFF
len: 14; abundance: NA; j_gene: TRBJ1-1; d_gene: NA; v_gene: TRBV5-1; CDR3nt: TGCGCCAGCAGCCTTCAAGGGGCGAACACTGAAGCTTTCTTT; CDR3aa: CASSLQGANTEAFF
len: 14; abundance: NA; j_gene: TRBJ2-2; d_gene: NA; v_gene: TRBV19; CDR3nt: TGTGCCAGTAGTATAACAGCGAACACCGGGGAGCTGTTTTTT; CDR3aa: CASSITANTGELFF
len: 15; abundance: NA; j_gene: TRBJ2-5; d_gene: NA; v_gene: TRBV6-1; CDR3nt: TGTGCCAGCAGACTGGGGGGGGCAGGAGGAGAGACCCAGTACTTC; CDR3aa: CASRLGGAGGETQYF
len: 14; abundance: NA; j_gene: TRBJ1-2; d_gene: TRBD1; v_gene: TRBV6-5; CDR3nt: TGTGCCAGCAGTCAAGGACAGGCCTGGACTGGCTACACCTTC; CDR3aa: CASSQGQAWTGYTF
len: 18; abundance: NA; j_gene: TRBJ2-3; d_gene: TRBD2; v_gene: TRBV30; CDR3nt: TGTGCCTGGAGTGTAAAGGGACTAGCGAAACTTAGCACAGATACGCAGTATTTT; CDR3aa: CAWSVKGLAKLSTDTQYF
len: 15; abundance: NA; j_gene: TRBJ2-7; d_gene: TRBD2; v_gene: TRBV6-5; CDR3nt: TGTGCCAGCAGTTACTCGCACAGCGGGGTCTACGAGCAGTACTTC; CDR3aa: CASSYSHSGVYEQYF
len: 14; abundance: NA; j_gene: TRBJ2-1; d_gene: NA; v_gene: TRBV5-1; CDR3nt: TGCGCCAGCAGCCTGGATCAGGCCTACAATGAGCAGTTCTTC; CDR3aa: CASSLDQAYNEQFF
len: 12; abundance: once; j_gene: TRBJ2-7; d_gene: TRBD1; v_gene: TRBV30; CDR3nt: TGTGCCTGGGCCGACAGGGGCCACGAGCAGTACTTC; CDR3aa: CAWADRGHEQYF
len: 15; abundance: NA; j_gene: TRBJ2-2; d_gene: TRBD1; v_gene: TRBV5-1; CDR3nt: TGCGCCAGCAGCTGGGCAGGGGGCGCGACCGGGGAGCTGTTTTTT; CDR3aa: CASSWAGGATGELFF
len: 16; abundance: NA; j_gene: TRBJ1-3; d_gene: TRBD1; v_gene: TRBV4-3; CDR3nt: TGCGCCAGCAGCCAAGGGACAGGAATCTCTGGAAACACCATATATTTT; CDR3aa: CASSQGTGISGNTIYF
len: 13; abundance: NA; j_gene: TRBJ1-1; d_gene: NA; v_gene: TRBV5-1; CDR3nt: TGCGCCAGCAGCTTGGCCCCAAACTCTGAAGCTTTCTTT; CDR3aa: CASSLAPNSEAFF
len: 15; abundance: NA; j_gene: TRBJ1-5; d_gene: NA; v_gene: TRBV19; CDR3nt: TGTGCCAGTAGTATGATGAGGGCGGCAAATCAGCCCCAGCATTTT; CDR3aa: CASSMMRAANQPQHF
len: 15; abundance: NA; j_gene: TRBJ1-4; d_gene: NA; v_gene: TRBV6-5; CDR3nt: TGTGCCAGCAGGCTATTAACGGGCAGGGGAGAAAAACTGTTTTTT; CDR3aa: CASRLLTGRGEKLFF
len: 15; abundance: NA; j_gene: TRBJ2-1; d_gene: TRBD1; v_gene: TRBV18; CDR3nt: TGTGCCAGCTCACGAGGGACAGGGTCCTACAATGAGCAGTTCTTC; CDR3aa: CASSRGTGSYNEQFF
len: 14; abundance: NA; j_gene: TRBJ1-5; d_gene: NA; v_gene: TRBV4-1; CDR3nt: TGCGCCAGCAGCCAGGGCACAGCTTATCAGCCCCAGCATTTT; CDR3aa: CASSQGTAYQPQHF
len: 11; abundance: NA; j_gene: TRBJ2-1; d_gene: NA; v_gene: TRBV30; CDR3nt: TGTGCCTGGAGTCTTAACAATGAGCAGTTCTTC; CDR3aa: CAWSLNNEQFF
len: 14; abundance: NA; j_gene: TRBJ1-6; d_gene: TRBD1; v_gene: TRBV6-5; CDR3nt: TGTGCCAGCCAGAGATCAGGGGGCAATTCACCCCTCCACTTT; CDR3aa: CASQRSGGNSPLHF
len: 18; abundance: few; j_gene: TRBJ2-6; d_gene: TRBD1; v_gene: TRBV5-1; CDR3nt: TGCGCCAGCCGAACGGCCGGGACAGGGAGCTCTGGGGCCAACGTCCTGACTTTC; CDR3aa: CASRTAGTGSSGANVLTF
len: 15; abundance: NA; j_gene: TRBJ2-6; d_gene: NA; v_gene: TRBV9; CDR3nt: TGTGCCAGCAGCGGGGAGTCATCCGGGGCCAACGTCCTGACTTTC; CDR3aa: CASSGESSGANVLTF
len: 12; abundance: few; j_gene: TRBJ2-7; d_gene: NA; v_gene: TRBV19; CDR3nt: TGTGCCAGTAGTCAGGGGCCGTACGAGCAGTACTTC; CDR3aa: CASSQGPYEQYF
len: 12; abundance: NA; j_gene: TRBJ2-2; d_gene: NA; v_gene: TRBV7-2; CDR3nt: TGTGCCAGCAGCTTACAAACCGGGGAGCTGTTTTTT; CDR3aa: CASSLQTGELFF
len: 16; abundance: once; j_gene: TRBJ2-2; d_gene: NA; v_gene: TRBV7-3; CDR3nt: TGTGCCAGCAGCTTACTGGGGCCCGCGAACACCGGGGAGCTGTTTTTT; CDR3aa: CASSLLGPANTGELFF
len: 15; abundance: NA; j_gene: TRBJ1-3; d_gene: NA; v_gene: TRBV2; CDR3nt: TGTGCCAGCAGAGCGCAACTGATCTCTGGAAACACCATATATTTT; CDR3aa: CASRAQLISGNTIYF
len: 12; abundance: NA; j_gene: TRBJ1-1; d_gene: NA; v_gene: TRBV5-6; CDR3nt: TGTGCCAGCAGCTTTGGAGACACTGAAGCTTTCTTT; CDR3aa: CASSFGDTEAFF
len: 13; abundance: NA; j_gene: TRBJ1-5; d_gene: NA; v_gene: TRBV10-3; CDR3nt: TGTGCCATCAGTGATTCAGTTGGTCAGCCCCAGCATTTT; CDR3aa: CAISDSVGQPQHF
len: 15; abundance: NA; j_gene: TRBJ1-2; d_gene: NA; v_gene: TRBV6-6; CDR3nt: TGTGCCAGCAGATCCACAGGGCCCCTAAACTATGGCTACACCTTC; CDR3aa: CASRSTGPLNYGYTF
len: 15; abundance: NA; j_gene: TRBJ1-1; d_gene: NA; v_gene: TRBV19; CDR3nt: TGTGCCAGTAGTATATTTGCCGGGATGAACACTGAAGCTTTCTTT; CDR3aa: CASSIFAGMNTEAFF
len: 13; abundance: NA; j_gene: TRBJ2-7; d_gene: NA; v_gene: TRBV28; CDR3nt: TGTGCCAGCAGACCGGGACTCTCCTACGAGCAGTACTTC; CDR3aa: CASRPGLSYEQYF
len: 13; abundance: NA; j_gene: TRBJ2-3; d_gene: NA; v_gene: TRBV7-9; CDR3nt: TGTGCCAGCAGCTTACAGAGCACAGATACGCAGTATTTT; CDR3aa: CASSLQSTDTQYF
len: 13; abundance: NA; j_gene: TRBJ2-7; d_gene: NA; v_gene: TRBV5-6; CDR3nt: TGTGCCAGCAGCTTAGCAGGAACGAGCAAGCAGTACTTC; CDR3aa: CASSLAGTSKQYF
len: 16; abundance: few; j_gene: TRBJ1-2; d_gene: NA; v_gene: TRBV7-9; CDR3nt: TGTGCCAGCATCCTATCCGGGACACCTTCTAACTATGGCTACACCTTC; CDR3aa: CASILSGTPSNYGYTF
len: 16; abundance: NA; j_gene: TRBJ2-6; d_gene: NA; v_gene: TRBV5-1; CDR3nt: TGCGCCAGCAGCAACGCGGATTTCTCTGGGGCCAACGTCCTGACTTTC; CDR3aa: CASSNADFSGANVLTF
len: 15; abundance: NA; j_gene: TRBJ1-5; d_gene: NA; v_gene: TRBV2; CDR3nt: TGTGCCAGCAGTGAGACAGGCGCCCAAAATCAGCCCCAGCATTTT; CDR3aa: CASSETGAQNQPQHF
len: 12; abundance: NA; j_gene: TRBJ2-5; d_gene: NA; v_gene: TRBV5-5; CDR3nt: TGTGCCAGCAGCCAACAGGGAGAGACCCAGTACTTC; CDR3aa: CASSQQGETQYF
len: 18; abundance: NA; j_gene: TRBJ2-6; d_gene: TRBD1; v_gene: TRBV2; CDR3nt: TGTGCCAGCAGTGAAAGGGGGACAGGGATCTCTGGGGCCAACGTCCTGACTTTC; CDR3aa: CASSERGTGISGANVLTF
len: 11; abundance: once; j_gene: TRBJ2-7; d_gene: NA; v_gene: TRBV29-1; CDR3nt: TGCAGCGTTGATCTTCAGGGGACGCAGTACTTC; CDR3aa: CSVDLQGTQYF
len: 13; abundance: NA; j_gene: TRBJ1-2; d_gene: NA; v_gene: TRBV28; CDR3nt: TGTGCCAGCAGTTTGAATGGGGGAGGCGGCTACACCTTC; CDR3aa: CASSLNGGGGYTF
len: 18; abundance: NA; j_gene: TRBJ2-2; d_gene: NA; v_gene: TRBV9; CDR3nt: TGTGCCAGCAGCGTACTTCATATATCCGGGGGAGAATCCGGGGAGCTGTTTTTT; CDR3aa: CASSVLHISGGESGELFF
len: 17; abundance: NA; j_gene: TRBJ2-1; d_gene: TRBD2; v_gene: TRBV29-1; CDR3nt: TGCAGCGTTTGGGGGACTAGCGGGGGAAAAGCCTACAATGAGCAGTTCTTC; CDR3aa: CSVWGTSGGKAYNEQFF
len: 16; abundance: NA; j_gene: TRBJ2-3; d_gene: NA; v_gene: TRBV5-6; CDR3nt: TGTGCCAGCAGCTTGGCCCCGGCGGGCGGCACAGATACGCAGTATTTT; CDR3aa: CASSLAPAGGTDTQYF
len: 13; abundance: NA; j_gene: TRBJ1-1; d_gene: TRBD1; v_gene: TRBV10-3; CDR3nt: TGTGCCACCTGGACAGGGGAGAACACTGAAGCTTTCTTT; CDR3aa: CATWTGENTEAFF
len: 13; abundance: NA; j_gene: TRBJ1-1; d_gene: TRBD1; v_gene: TRBV19; CDR3nt: TGTGCCAGTAGTATAAACAGGGGAACTGAAGCTTTCTTT; CDR3aa: CASSINRGTEAFF
len: 15; abundance: NA; j_gene: TRBJ2-7; d_gene: TRBD1; v_gene: TRBV30; CDR3nt: TGTGCCTGGAATAGCCTACAGGGGACCTCCTACGAGCAGTACTTC; CDR3aa: CAWNSLQGTSYEQYF
len: 14; abundance: few; j_gene: TRBJ1-1; d_gene: NA; v_gene: TRBV5-1; CDR3nt: TGCGCCAGCAGCTTGACAGGGATGAACACTGAAGCTTTCTTT; CDR3aa: CASSLTGMNTEAFF
len: 16; abundance: NA; j_gene: TRBJ1-5; d_gene: TRBD1; v_gene: TRBV4-1; CDR3nt: TGCGCCAGCAGCCAAGATAAGGGACAGGGGAGTCAGCCCCAGCATTTT; CDR3aa: CASSQDKGQGSQPQHF
len: 15; abundance: NA; j_gene: TRBJ1-1; d_gene: NA; v_gene: TRBV9; CDR3nt: TGTGCCAGCAGCCTAACTTCAACAGTGAACACTGAAGCTTTCTTT; CDR3aa: CASSLTSTVNTEAFF
len: 16; abundance: NA; j_gene: TRBJ2-5; d_gene: TRBD2; v_gene: TRBV4-1; CDR3nt: TGCGCCAGCAGCCAAGGGGTAGCGGGGCCCCAGGAGACCCAGTACTTC; CDR3aa: CASSQGVAGPQETQYF
len: 15; abundance: NA; j_gene: TRBJ2-3; d_gene: TRBD2; v_gene: TRBV5-4; CDR3nt: TGTGCCGGACGACTAGCGGGGGGACCCACCCATACGCAGTATTTT; CDR3aa: CAGRLAGGPTHTQYF
len: 15; abundance: NA; j_gene: TRBJ1-4; d_gene: NA; v_gene: TRBV19; CDR3nt: TGTGCCAGTAAATCAACAGTAAGAGCTAATGAAAAACTGTTTTTT; CDR3aa: CASKSTVRANEKLFF